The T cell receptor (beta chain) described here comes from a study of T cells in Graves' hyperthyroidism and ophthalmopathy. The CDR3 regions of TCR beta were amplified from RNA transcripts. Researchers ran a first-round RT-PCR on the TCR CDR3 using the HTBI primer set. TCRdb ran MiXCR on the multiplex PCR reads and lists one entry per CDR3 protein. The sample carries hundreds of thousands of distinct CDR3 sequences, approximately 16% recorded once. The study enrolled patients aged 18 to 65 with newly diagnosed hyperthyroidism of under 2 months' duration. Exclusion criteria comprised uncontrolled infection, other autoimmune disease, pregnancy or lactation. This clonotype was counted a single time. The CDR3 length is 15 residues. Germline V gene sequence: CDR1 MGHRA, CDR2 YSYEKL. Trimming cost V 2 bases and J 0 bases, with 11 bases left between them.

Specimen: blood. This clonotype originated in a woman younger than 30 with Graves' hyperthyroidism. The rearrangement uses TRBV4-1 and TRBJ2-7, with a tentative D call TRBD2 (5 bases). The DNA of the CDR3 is TGCGCCAGCAGCCAAACTAACGCGGGCTCCTACGAGCAGTACTTC. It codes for CASSQTNAGSYEQYF.